This T cell receptor (beta chain) emerged from a study of blood T cell repertoires in COVID-19. Which cohort a participant joined came from the clinical history participants gave. Authors' processing steps: Estimates of nucleated cell counts were drawn from the amplification of reference gene primers. Produced via immunoSEQ multiplex PCR; TCRdb's table is partial and in-frame only. Clone size and the V and J calls come from that table; the DNA yielded D and trimming. The sample lists fewer than 250,000 clones, roughly 84% occurring once. This TCR was sampled from a woman aged 25-40 years who had been exposed to COVID-19. What was sequenced was PBMCs or T cells enriched from blood (not recorded which).

The CDR3 DNA is TGTGCCAGCATGGTACGGGGAAACACTGAAGCTTTCTTT. Its translation: CASMVRGNTEAFF. V gene TRBV2 combines with J gene TRBJ1-1; D unresolved. The V end was cut by 7 bases, the J end by 2 bases, with 11 bases between. Germline assignment: CDR1 SNHLY and CDR2 FYNNEI. CDR3 length: 13 residues.